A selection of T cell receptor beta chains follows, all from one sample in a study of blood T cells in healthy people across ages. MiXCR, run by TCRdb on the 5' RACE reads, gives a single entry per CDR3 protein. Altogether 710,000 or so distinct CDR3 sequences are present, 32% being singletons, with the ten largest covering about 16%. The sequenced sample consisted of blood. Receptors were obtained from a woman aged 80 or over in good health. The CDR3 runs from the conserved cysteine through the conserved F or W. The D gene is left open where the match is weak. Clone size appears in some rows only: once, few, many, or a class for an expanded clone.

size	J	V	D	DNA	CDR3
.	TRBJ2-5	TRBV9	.	TGTGCCAGCAGCGTAAATATTGGGCGGGACCAAGAGACCCAGTACTTC	CASSVNIGRDQETQYF
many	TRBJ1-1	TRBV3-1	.	TGTGCCAGCAGCCAAGGGATAAACACTGAAGCTTTCTTT	CASSQGINTEAFF
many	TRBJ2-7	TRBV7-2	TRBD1	TGTGCCAGCAGCCCAGTGCAGGGGGTATACGAGCAGTACTTC	CASSPVQGVYEQYF
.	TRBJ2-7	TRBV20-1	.	TGCAGTGCAAGTACGTCGGGGGCCGCCTACGAGCAGTACTTC	CSASTSGAAYEQYF
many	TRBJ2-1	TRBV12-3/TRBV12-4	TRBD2	TGTGCCAGCAGTTTCTTCGGGGGGGCCACTGAGCAGTTCTTC	CASSFFGGATEQFF
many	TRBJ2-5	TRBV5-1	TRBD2	TGCGCCAGCAGCCAGACCGGGACTAGCCAAGAGACCCAGTACTTC	CASSQTGTSQETQYF
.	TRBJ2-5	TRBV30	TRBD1	TGTGCCTGGAGTGTACGGGGGACAGGGAGGGAGACCCAGTACTTC	CAWSVRGTGRETQYF
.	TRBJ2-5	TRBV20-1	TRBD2	TGCAGTGCCCACCTAGCGGGAGACCAAGAGACCCAGTACTTC	CSAHLAGDQETQYF
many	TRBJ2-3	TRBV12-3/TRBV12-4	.	TGTGCCAGCAGCTTATTGTCCACAGATACGCAGTATTTT	CASSLLSTDTQYF
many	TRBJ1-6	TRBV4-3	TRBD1	TGCGCCAGCAGCCAAGATCGGACAGGGGCAGGTTCACCCCTCCACTTT	CASSQDRTGAGSPLHF
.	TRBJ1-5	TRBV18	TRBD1	TGTGCCAGCTCACTAGGACCGGGACAGGGCCAGCCCCAGCATTTT	CASSLGPGQGQPQHF
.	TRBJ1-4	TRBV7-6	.	TGTGCCAGCAGCCCGGGTGGGCGGAGCGGTGAAAAACTGTTTTTT	CASSPGGRSGEKLFF
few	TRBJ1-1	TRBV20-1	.	TGCAGTGTTGCGGACAGAGAGACTGAAGCTTTCTTT	CSVADRETEAFF
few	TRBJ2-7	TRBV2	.	TGTGCCAGCAGCGAGGACAAGGGGTCAACCTACGAGCAGTACTTC	CASSEDKGSTYEQYF
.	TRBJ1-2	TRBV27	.	TGTGCCAGCACCCTTTCAGGGTCCCGGGACTATGGCTACACCTTC	CASTLSGSRDYGYTF
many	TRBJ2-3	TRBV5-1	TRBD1	TGCGCCAGCAGCCGGACAGGCTTCACAGATACGCAGTATTTT	CASSRTGFTDTQYF
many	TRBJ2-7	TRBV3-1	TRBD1	TGTGCCAGCAGCCAAGAGATACAGGGGACAGGGAGATCCTACGAGCAGTACTTC	CASSQEIQGTGRSYEQYF
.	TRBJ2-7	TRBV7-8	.	TGTGCCGGCAGCTTAGACACACCCTACGAGCAGTACTTC	CAGSLDTPYEQYF
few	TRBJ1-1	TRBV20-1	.	TGCAGTGCTAGGGGGACGGAGAACACTGAAGCTTTCTTT	CSARGTENTEAFF
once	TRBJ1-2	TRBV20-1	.	TGCAGTGCTAGCGGGGGGGACATTTTGAGTGGCTACACCTTC	CSASGGDILSGYTF
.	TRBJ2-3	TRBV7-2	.	TGTGCCAGCAGCTTAACTTCGTATACGCAGTATTTT	CASSLTSYTQYF
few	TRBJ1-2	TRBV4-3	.	TGCGCCAGCAGCCAAGATATATCGGGGGACTATGGCTACACCTTC	CASSQDISGDYGYTF
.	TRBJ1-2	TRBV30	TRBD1	TGTGCCTGGAGTCCAAGGACAGGGGGCGCGTATGGCTACACCTTC	CAWSPRTGGAYGYTF
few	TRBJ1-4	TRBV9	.	TGTGCCAGCACACGAGATGGGGGGGCCCATGAAAAACTGTTTTTT	CASTRDGGAHEKLFF
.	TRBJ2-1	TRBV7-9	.	TGTGCCAGCAGCTTAGAGATTGGCTCCTACAATGAGCAGTTCTTC	CASSLEIGSYNEQFF